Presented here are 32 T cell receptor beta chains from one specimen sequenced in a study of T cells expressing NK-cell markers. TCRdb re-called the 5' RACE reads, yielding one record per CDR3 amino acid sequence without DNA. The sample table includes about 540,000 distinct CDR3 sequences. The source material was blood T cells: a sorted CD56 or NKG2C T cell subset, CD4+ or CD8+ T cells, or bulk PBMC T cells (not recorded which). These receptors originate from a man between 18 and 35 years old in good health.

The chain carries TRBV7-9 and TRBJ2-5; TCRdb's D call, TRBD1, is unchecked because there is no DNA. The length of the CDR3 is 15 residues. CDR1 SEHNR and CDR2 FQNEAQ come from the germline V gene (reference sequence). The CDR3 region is CASSPRGGDGETQYF.

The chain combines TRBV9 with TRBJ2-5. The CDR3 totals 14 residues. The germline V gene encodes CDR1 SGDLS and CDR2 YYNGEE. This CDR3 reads CASSVSAAMVSQYF.

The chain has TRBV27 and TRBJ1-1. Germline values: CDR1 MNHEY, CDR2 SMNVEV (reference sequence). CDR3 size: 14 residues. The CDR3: CASSFAVSHTEAFF.

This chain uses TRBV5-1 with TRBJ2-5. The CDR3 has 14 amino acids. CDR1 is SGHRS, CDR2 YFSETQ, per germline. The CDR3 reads CASSLSVVGETQYF.

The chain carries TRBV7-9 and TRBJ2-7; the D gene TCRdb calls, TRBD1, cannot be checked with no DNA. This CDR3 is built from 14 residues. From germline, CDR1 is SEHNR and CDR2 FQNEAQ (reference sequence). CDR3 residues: CASSRSDRIHEQYF.

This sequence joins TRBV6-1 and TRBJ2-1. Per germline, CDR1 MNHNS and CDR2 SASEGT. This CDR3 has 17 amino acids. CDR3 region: CASGEVQSGYAYNEQFF.

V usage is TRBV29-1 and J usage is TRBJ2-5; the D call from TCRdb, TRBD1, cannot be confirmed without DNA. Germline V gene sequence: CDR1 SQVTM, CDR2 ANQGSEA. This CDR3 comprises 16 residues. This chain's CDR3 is CSVEDRTGGNQETQYF.

The CDR3 here is CSARDRPIRDTQYF. The genes are TRBV20-1 and TRBJ2-3; absent DNA, TCRdb's TRBD2 call cannot be checked. The germline gives CDR1 DFQATT, CDR2 SNEGSKA (reference sequence). This CDR3 is built from 14 residues.

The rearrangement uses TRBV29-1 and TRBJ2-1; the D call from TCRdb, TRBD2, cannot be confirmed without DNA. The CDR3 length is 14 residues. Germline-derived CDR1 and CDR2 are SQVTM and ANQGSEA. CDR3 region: CSVDVAGVYDEQFF.

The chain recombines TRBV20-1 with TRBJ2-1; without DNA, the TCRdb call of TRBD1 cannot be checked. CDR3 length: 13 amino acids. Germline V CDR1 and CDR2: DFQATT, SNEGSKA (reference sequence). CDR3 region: CSARDNPPGEQFF.

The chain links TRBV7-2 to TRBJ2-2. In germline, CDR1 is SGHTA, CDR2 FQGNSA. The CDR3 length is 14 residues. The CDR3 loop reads CASSLEGSGGELFF.

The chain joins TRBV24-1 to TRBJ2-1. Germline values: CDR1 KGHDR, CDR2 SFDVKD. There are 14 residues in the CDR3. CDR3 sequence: CATSDSPVNNEQFF.

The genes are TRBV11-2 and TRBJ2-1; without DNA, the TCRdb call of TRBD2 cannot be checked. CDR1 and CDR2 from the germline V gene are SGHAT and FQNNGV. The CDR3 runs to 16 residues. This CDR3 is CASSKTIASDVNEQFF.

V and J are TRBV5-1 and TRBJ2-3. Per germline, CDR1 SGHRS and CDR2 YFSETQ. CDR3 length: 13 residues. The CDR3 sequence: CASSLARGDTQYF.

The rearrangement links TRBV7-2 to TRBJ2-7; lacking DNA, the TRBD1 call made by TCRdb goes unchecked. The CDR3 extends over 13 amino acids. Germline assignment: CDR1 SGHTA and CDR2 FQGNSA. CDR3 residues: CASAGQGRHEQYF.

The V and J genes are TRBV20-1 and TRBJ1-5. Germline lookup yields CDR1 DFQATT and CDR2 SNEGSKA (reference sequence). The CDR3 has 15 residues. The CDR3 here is CSALTDTYSNQPQHF.

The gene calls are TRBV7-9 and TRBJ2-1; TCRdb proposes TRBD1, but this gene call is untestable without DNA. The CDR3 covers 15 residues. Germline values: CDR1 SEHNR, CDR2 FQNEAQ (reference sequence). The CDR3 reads CASSPGTAKYNEQFF.

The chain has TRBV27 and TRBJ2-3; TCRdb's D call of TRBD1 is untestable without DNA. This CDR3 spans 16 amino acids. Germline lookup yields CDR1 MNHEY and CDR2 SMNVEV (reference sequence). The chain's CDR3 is CASSLSTGDGTDTQYF.

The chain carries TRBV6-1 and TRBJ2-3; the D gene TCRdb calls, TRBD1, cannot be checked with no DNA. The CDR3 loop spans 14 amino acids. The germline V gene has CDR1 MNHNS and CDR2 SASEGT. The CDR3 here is CASRRAGGLVTQYF.

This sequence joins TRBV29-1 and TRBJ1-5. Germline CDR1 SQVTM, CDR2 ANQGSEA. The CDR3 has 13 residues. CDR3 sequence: CSVEDSVNQPQHF.

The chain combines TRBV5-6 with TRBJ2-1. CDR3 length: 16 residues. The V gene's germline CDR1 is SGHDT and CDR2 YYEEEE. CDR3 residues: CASSSVEVLTYNEQFF.

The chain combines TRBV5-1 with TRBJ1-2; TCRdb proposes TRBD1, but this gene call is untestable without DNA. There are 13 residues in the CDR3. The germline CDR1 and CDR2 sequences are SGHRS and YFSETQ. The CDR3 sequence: CASSGGTGDGYTF. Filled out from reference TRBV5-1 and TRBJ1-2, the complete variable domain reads KAGVTQTPRYLIKTRGQQVTLSCSPISGHRSVSWYQQTPGQGLQFLFEYFSETQRNKGNFPGRFSGRQFSNSRSEMNVSTLELGDSALYLCASSGGTGDGYTFGSGTRLTVV.

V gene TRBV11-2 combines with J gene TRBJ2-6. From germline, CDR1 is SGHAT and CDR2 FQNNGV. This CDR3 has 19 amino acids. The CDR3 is CASSLFPGLGGSGANVLTF.

CDR3 residues: CASSQGAGGYNEQFF. The chain uses TRBV4-3 and TRBJ2-1; TCRdb calls TRBD2, which cannot be checked without DNA. This CDR3 is 15 amino acids long. CDR1 is LGHNA, CDR2 YSLEER, per germline.

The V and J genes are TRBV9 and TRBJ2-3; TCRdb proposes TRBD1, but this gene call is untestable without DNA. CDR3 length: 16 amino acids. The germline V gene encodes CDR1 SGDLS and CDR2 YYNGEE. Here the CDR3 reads CASSAKGGTPPDTQYF.

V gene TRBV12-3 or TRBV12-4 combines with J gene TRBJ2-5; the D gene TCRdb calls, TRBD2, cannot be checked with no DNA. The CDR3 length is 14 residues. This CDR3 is CASSGTARMETQYF.

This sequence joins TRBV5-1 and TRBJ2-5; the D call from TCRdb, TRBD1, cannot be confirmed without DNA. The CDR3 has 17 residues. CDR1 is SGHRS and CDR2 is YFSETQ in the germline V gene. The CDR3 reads CASSLAGQGVFQETQYF. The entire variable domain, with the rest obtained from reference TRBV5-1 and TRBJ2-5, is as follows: KAGVTQTPRYLIKTRGQQVTLSCSPISGHRSVSWYQQTPGQGLQFLFEYFSETQRNKGNFPGRFSGRQFSNSRSEMNVSTLELGDSALYLCASSLAGQGVFQETQYFGPGTRLLVL.

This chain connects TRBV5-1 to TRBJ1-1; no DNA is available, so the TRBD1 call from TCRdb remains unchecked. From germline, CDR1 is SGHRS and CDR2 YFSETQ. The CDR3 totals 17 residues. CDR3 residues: CASSFTGQITMNTEAFF.

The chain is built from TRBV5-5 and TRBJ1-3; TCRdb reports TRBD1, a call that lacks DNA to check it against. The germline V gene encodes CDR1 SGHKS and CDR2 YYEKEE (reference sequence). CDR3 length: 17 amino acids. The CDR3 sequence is CASSLEGGTGDGNTIYF.

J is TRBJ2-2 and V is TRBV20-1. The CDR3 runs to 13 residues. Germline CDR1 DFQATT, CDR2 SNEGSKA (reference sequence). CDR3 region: CSASPGNTGELFF.

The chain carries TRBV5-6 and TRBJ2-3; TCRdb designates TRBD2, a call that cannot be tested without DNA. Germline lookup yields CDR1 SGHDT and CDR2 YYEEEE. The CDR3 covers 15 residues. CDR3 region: CASSQAGVGTDTQYF. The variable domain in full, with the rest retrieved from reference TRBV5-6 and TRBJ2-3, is DAGVTQSPTHLIKTRGQQVTLRCSPKSGHDTVSWYQQALGQGPQFIFQYYEEEERQRGNFPDRFSGHQFPNYSSELNVNALLLGDSALYLCASSQAGVGTDTQYFGPGTRLTVL.

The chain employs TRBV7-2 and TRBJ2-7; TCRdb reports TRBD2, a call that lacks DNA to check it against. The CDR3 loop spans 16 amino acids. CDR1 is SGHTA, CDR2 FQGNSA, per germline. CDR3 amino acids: CASSLVASGGTYEQYF.